Sequencing of this T cell receptor beta chain was carried out in a study of cytomegalovirus exposure and HLA in healthy donors. In germline, CDR1 is MNHNS, CDR2 SASEGT. This CDR3 has 14 residues. The V gene lost 5 bases and the J gene lost 4 bases, with 12 bases spanning the gap. Findings and caveats of the study: Another analysis was done later, and it associated 16,951 TCR beta sequences with HLA alleles at 0.05 false discovery rate. Most subjects had HLA-A and HLA-B alleles reportedly predicted accurately by TCR beta sequences.

13 Jbeta primers and 60 Vbeta primers were used for the PCR. Repertoires were generated with immunoSEQ multiplex PCR, while TCRdb's copy carries only in-frame clones and drops some. Here the sample spans over 60,000 clones, about 81% being singletons. A remark on this clone: Its antigen is unidentified.

This clonotype was sampled from a man in his 70s in good health and CMV-seronegative. The rearrangement uses TRBV6-1 and TRBJ2-1, with a possible D match to TRBD2 (5 bases). Sequencing was carried out using PBMCs. The CDR3 loop is CASSTGGQYNEQFF. CDR3 coding DNA: TGTGCCAGCAGTACCGGCGGGCAGTACAATGAGCAGTTCTTC.